This TCR beta chain was identified during a study of blood T cells in healthy people across ages. Study-wide points: As naive T cell percentage varied, TCR beta diversity correlated strongly with it.

Sample-barcoded 5' priming and a J-beta primer mix drove a second PCR of about 6 to 11 cycles. A template-switch adaptor that had 12 random nucleotides put a tag on each cDNA molecule. TCRdb independently ran MiXCR on the 5' RACE reads; one entry per CDR3 protein. In the table there are 730,000 or so distinct CDR3 sequences, over 40% of which are singletons. With each sample, at least 5 micrograms of total RNA were extracted. This clonotype has more than one count but fewer than ten. The antigen is undetermined. This CDR3 contains 15 residues. Germline assignment: CDR1 DFQATT and CDR2 SNEGSKA (reference sequence). Trimming removed 3 bases from V and 1 base from J, with 13 bases in between.

This TCR was recovered from an elderly man in good health. The genes are TRBV20-1 and TRBJ2-1; D not resolved. Material for sequencing was blood. The CDR3 loop is CSARRQTFSYNEQFF. The CDR3 region has the DNA TGCAGTGCTAGGCGTCAGACCTTTTCCTACAATGAGCAGTTCTTC.